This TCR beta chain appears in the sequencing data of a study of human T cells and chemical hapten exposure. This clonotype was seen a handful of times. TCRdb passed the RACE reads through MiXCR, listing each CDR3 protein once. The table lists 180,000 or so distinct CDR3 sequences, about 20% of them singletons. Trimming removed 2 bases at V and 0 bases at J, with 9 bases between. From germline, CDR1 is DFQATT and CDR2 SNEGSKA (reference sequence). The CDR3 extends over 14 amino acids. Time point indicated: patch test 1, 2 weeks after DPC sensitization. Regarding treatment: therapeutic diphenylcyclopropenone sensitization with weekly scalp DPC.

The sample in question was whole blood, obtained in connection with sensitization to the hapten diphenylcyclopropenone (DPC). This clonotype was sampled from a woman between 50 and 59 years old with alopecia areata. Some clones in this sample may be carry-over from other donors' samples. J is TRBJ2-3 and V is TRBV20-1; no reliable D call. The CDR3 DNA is TGCAGTGCTAGACAGCCCTCTAGCACAGATACGCAGTATTTT. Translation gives CSARQPSSTDTQYF.